The present T cell receptor beta chain was sequenced within a study of T-cell reconstitution after alpha-beta-depleted transplantation in children. General study results and limits: Several patients had high TCRbeta diversity at day 60; it came from surviving recipient T cells and thymic progenitors. Fresh T-cell production supplied most of the T-cell counts and diversity seen one year after transplant. Where alpha-beta T cells came from about two months after transplant was reportedly several hundred expanded graft clones.

This clonotype has ten or more counts. Antigen unknown. With 1 base removed from V and 13 bases from J, the gap between germline ends came to 4 bases. The CDR3 extends over 8 amino acids. Germline assignment: CDR1 DFQATT and CDR2 SNEGSKA (reference sequence). Preparation of the TCRbeta library involved a method that used unique molecular identifiers. Each CDR3 protein gets one entry after TCRdb re-called the PCR reads with MiXCR. This sample has roughly 400,000 distinct CDR3 sequences; roughly 43% occur once, and the top ten carry 27%. V is TRBV20-1 and J is TRBJ1-2; D not resolved. The sample in question was PBMCs, obtained before TCRalphabeta/CD19-depleted stem cell transplant. This receptor was taken from a girl aged 2-10 years with aplastic anemia, due to receive a stem cell transplant. This CDR3 reads CSARGATF. For the CDR3, the DNA is TGCAGTGCTAGAGGGGCCACCTTC.